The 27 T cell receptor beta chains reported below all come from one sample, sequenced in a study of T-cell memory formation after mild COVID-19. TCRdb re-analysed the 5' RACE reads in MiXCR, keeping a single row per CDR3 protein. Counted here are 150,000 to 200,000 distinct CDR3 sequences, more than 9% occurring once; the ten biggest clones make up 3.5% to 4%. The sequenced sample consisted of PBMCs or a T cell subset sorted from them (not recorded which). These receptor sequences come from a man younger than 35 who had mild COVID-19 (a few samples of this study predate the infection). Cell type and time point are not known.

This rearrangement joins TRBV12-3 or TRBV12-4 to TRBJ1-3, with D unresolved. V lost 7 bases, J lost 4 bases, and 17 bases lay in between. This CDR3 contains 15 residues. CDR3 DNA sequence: TGTGCCAGCAAAATGATCTGGGGAACGGGAAACACCATATATTTT. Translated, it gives CASKMIWGTGNTIYF.

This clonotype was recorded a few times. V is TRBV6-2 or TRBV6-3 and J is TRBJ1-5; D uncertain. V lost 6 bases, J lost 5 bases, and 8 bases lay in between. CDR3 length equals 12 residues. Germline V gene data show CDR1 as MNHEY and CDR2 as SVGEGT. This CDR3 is CASSLMYQPQHF. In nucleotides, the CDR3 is TGTGCCAGCAGCCTCATGTATCAGCCCCAGCATTTT.

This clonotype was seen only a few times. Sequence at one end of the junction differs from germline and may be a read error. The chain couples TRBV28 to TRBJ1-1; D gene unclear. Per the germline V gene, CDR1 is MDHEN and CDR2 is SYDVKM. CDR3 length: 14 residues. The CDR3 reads CASSLVGMNPEAFF. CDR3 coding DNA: TGTGCCAGCAGTTTGGTGGGGATGAACCCTGAAGCTTTCTTT.

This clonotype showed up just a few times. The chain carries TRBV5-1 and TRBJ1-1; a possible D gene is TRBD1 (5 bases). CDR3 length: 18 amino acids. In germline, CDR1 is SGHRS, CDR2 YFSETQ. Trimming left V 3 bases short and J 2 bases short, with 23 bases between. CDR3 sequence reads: CASSSSAGGNLVNTEAFF. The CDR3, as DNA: TGCGCCAGCAGCTCGTCCGCCGGGGGGAACCTGGTAAACACTGAAGCTTTCTTT.

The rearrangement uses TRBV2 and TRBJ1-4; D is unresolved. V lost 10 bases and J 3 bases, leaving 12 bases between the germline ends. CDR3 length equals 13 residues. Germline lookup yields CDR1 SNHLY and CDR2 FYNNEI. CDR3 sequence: CAIKGRPNEKLFF. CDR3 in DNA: TGTGCCATTAAGGGAAGACCTAATGAAAAACTGTTTTTT.

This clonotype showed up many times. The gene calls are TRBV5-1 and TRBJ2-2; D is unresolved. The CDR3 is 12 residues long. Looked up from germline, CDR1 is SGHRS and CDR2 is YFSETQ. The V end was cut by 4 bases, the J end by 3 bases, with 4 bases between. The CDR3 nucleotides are TGCGCCAGCAGCGATTACACCGGGGAGCTGTTTTTT. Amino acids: CASSDYTGELFF.

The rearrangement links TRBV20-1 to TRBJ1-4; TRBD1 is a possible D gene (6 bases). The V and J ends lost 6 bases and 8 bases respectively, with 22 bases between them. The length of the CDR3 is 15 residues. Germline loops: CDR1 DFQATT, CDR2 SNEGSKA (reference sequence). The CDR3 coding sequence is TGCAGTGCCAACACAGGGCCCCTATTCATGGAAAAACTGTTTTTT. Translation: CSANTGPLFMEKLFF.

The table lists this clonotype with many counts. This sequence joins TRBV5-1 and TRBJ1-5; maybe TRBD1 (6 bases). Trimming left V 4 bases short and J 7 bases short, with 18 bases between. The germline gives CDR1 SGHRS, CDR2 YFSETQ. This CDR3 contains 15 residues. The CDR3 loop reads CASSPTGSVGQPQHF. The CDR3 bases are TGCGCCAGCAGCCCTACAGGGTCCGTCGGCCAGCCCCAGCATTTT. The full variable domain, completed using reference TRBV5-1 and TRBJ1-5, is KAGVTQTPRYLIKTRGQQVTLSCSPISGHRSVSWYQQTPGQGLQFLFEYFSETQRNKGNFPGRFSGRQFSNSRSEMNVSTLELGDSALYLCASSPTGSVGQPQHFGDGTRLSIL.

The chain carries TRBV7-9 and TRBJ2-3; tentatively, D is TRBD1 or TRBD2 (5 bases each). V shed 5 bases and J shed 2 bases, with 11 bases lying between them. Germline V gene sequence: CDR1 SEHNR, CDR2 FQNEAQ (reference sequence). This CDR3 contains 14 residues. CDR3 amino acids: CASSPGRTTDTQYF. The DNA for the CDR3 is TGTGCCAGCAGCCCGGGACGGACCACAGATACGCAGTATTTT.

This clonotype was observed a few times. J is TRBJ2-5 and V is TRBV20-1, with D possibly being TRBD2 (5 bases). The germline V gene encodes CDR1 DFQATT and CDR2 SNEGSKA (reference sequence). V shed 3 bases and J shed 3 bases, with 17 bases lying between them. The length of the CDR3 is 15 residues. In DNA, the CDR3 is TGCAGTGCTAGCATTACCCGGGCGACTAAAGAGACCCAGTACTTC. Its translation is CSASITRATKETQYF.

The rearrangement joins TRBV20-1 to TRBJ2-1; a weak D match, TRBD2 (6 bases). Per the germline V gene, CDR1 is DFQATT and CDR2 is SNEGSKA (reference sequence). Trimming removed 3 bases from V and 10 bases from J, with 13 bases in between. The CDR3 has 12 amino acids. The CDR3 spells CSASARGTEQFF. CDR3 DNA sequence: TGCAGTGCTAGCGCCCGGGGGACGGAGCAGTTCTTC.

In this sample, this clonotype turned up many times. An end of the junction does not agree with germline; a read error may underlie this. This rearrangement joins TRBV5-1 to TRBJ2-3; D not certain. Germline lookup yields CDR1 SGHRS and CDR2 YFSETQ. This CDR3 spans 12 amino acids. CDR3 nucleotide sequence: TGTGCCAGCAGCTTAGTGCCAGATACGCAGTATTTT. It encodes CASSLVPDTQYF.

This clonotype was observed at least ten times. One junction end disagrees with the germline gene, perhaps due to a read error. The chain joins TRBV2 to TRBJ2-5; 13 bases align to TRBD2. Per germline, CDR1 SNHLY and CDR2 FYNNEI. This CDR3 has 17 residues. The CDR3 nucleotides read TGTGCCAGCAGTAAAGCTACTAGCGGGGGGGAACAAGAGACCCAGTACTTC. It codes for CASSKATSGGEQETQYF.

CDR3 sequence (DNA): TGTGCCAGCAGTTACTGGACAGGGCACGAGCAGTACTTC. Protein: CASSYWTGHEQYF. The chain links TRBV6-5 to TRBJ2-7, with 8 bases identical to TRBD1. The length of the CDR3 is 13 residues. Per germline, CDR1 MNHEY and CDR2 SVGAGI. V lost 1 base and J lost 5; bases outside the gene matches: 1.

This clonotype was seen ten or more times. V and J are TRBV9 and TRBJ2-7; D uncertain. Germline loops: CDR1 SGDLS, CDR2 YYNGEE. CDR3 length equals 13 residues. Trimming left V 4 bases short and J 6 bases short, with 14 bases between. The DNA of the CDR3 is TGTGCCAGCAGCAACGATTTGAGGAGCGAGCAGTACTTC. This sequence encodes CASSNDLRSEQYF.

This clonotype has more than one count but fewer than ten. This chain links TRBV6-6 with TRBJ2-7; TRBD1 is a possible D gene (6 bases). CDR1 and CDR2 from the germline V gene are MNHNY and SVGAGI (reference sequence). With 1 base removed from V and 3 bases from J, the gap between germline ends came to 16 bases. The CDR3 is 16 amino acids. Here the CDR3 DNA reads TGTGCCAGCAGTTACTTCGAATCTGGGGGCGGCTACGAGCAGTACTTC. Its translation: CASSYFESGGGYEQYF.

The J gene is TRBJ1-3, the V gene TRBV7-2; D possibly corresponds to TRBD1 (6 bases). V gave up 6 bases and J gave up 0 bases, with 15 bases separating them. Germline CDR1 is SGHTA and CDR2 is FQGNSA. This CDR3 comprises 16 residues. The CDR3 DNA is TGTGCCAGCAGTCCTCAGGGGACCTTCTCTGGAAACACCATATATTTT. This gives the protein CASSPQGTFSGNTIYF.

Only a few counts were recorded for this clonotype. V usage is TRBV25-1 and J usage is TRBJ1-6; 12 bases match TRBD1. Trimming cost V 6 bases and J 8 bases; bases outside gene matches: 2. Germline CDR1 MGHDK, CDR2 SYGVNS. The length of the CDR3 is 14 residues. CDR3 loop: CASRGTGGYSPLHF. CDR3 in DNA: TGTGCCAGCAGGGGGACAGGGGGCTATTCACCCCTCCACTTT.

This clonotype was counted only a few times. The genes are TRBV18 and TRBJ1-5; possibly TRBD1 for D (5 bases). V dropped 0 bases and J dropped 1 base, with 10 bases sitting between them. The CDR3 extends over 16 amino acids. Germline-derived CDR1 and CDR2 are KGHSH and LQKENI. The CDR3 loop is CASSPPGRASNQPQHF. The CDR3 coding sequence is TGTGCCAGCTCACCACCGGGCAGGGCAAGCAATCAGCCCCAGCATTTT. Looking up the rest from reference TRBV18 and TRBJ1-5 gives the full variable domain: NAGVMQNPRHLVRRRGQEARLRCSPMKGHSHVYWYRQLPEEGLKFMVYLQKENIIDESGMPKERFSAEFPKEGPSILRIQQVVRGDSAAYFCASSPPGRASNQPQHFGDGTRLSIL.

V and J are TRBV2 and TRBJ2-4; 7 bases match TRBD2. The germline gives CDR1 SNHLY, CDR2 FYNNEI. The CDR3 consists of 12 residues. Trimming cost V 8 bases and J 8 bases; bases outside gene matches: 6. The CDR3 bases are TGTGCCAGCCGATACGCGGGGGACATTCAGTACTTC. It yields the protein CASRYAGDIQYF.

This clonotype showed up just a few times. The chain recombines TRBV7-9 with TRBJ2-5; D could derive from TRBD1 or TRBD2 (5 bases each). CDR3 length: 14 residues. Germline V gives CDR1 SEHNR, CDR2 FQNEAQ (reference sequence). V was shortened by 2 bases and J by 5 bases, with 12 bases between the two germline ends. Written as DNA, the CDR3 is TGTGCCAGCAGCTTATTTGGGGACCCGGAGACCCAGTACTTC. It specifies CASSLFGDPETQYF.

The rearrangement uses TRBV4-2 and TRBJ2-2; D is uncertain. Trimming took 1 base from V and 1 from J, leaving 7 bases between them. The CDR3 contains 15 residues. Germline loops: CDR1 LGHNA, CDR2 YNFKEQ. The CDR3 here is CASSQVNLNTGELFF. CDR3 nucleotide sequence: TGTGCCAGCAGCCAAGTCAACTTGAACACCGGGGAGCTGTTTTTT.

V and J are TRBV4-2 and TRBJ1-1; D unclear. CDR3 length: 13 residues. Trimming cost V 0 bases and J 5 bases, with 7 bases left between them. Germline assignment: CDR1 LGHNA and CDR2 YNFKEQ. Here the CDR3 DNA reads TGTGCCAGCAGCCAAGATGGGATAACTGAAGCTTTCTTT. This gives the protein CASSQDGITEAFF.

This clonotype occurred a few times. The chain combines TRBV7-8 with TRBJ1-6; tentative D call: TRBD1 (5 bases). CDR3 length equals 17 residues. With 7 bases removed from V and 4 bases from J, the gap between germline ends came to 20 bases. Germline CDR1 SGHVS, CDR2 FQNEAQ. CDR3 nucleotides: TGTGCCAGCAATCTTCAGGCCCAGGGCGTGTATAATTCACCCCTCCACTTT. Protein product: CASNLQAQGVYNSPLHF.

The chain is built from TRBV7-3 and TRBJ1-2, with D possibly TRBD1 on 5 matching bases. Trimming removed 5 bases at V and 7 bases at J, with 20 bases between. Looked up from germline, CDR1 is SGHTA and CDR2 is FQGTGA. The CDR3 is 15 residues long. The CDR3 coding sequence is TGTGCCAGCAGCGAGGGACCCCTGGGAGAGGGTGGCTACACCTTC. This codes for CASSEGPLGEGGYTF.

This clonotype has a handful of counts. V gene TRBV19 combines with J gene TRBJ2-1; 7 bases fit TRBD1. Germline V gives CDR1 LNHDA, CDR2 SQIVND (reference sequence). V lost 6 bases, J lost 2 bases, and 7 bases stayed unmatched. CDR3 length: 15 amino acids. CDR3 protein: CASSGPGTAYNEQFF. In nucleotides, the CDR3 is TGTGCCAGTAGCGGTCCCGGGACAGCCTACAATGAGCAGTTCTTC.

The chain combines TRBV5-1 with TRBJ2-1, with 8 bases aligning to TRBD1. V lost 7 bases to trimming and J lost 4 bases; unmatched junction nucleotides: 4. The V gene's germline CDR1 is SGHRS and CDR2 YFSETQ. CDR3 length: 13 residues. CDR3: CASHGQGYNEQFF. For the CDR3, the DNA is TGCGCCAGCCATGGACAGGGATACAATGAGCAGTTCTTC.